This entry features one T cell receptor (beta chain) sequence. What it binds is unknown. These data originate in a study of beta chain features in type 1 diabetes. Regarding the study as a whole: Shorter TCRB CDR3s, moderately but significantly so, marked every one of the four CD4+ subsets in Type 1 diabetes patients.

Reverse transcription of all isolated RNA meant that expressed TCRB transcripts were sequenced. Read counts averaged around 4 million for samples of naive, central memory and regulatory T cells. Sequencing was performed with immunoSEQ multiplex PCR; in TCRdb, only in-frame clones are kept and a portion is missing. The table shows over 350,000 clones, with around 15% occurring only once. Via the markers CD45RO/CCR7/CD25/CD127/CD95/CD27, stem cell-like memory, regulatory, central memory and naive CD4+ cells were sorted. Sorting produced populations that all topped 95% purity. The receptor's source is a woman between 18 and 29 years old in good health. Material: naive CD4+ T cells from blood.

The CDR3, as DNA: TGTGCCAGCTCACCCCCGGGGAATACCTACAATGAGCAGTTCTTC. The encoded protein is CASSPPGNTYNEQFF. The chain uses TRBV18 and TRBJ2-1, with a weak D call TRBD2 (5 bases). The CDR3 runs 15 residues. The germline CDR1 and CDR2 sequences are KGHSH and LQKENI. V was pared by 3 bases and J by 2 bases, with 11 bases between.